This TCR beta chain is drawn from a study of brain T cells in children with intractable seizures. This CDR3 spans 15 amino acids. Trimming removed 1 base from V and 1 base from J, with 11 bases in between. Per germline, CDR1 SGHAT and CDR2 FQNNGV. Clones were sequenced by immunoSEQ multiplex PCR, and TCRdb holds only the in-frame ones, with some missing. The top ten hold roughly 24% of the sample, which has about 80,000 clones, approximately 90% seen once. The rearrangement links TRBV11-2 to TRBJ2-7; no clear D. This sample comprised peripheral blood, obtained at surgery. This clonotype was obtained from a girl under 10 years old with Rasmussen encephalitis and intractable seizures. CDR3 sequence reads: CASSLVRGASYEQYF. CDR3 bases: TGTGCCAGCAGCTTAGTCCGAGGCGCGTCCTACGAGCAGTACTTC.